These T cell receptor beta chains were read from a single sample in a study of shared clonotypes between healthy human individuals. Only in-frame clones appear in the TCRdb table, and some are missing; sequencing was by immunoSEQ multiplex PCR. There are approximately 460,000 clones in the sample; 77% occur only once, and around 12% lies in the top ten. Material: PBMCs. The receptors derive from a woman aged 40-49 years in good health. Some clones in this sample may be carry-over from other donors' samples. Each CDR3 is given with its conserved first and last residue.

J | V | length | CDR3
TRBJ1-2 | TRBV29-1 | 13 | CSVRTGDRYGYTF
. | TRBV15 | 18 | CATSRGLAGGRGSYEQYF
TRBJ1-3 | TRBV28 | 12 | CASGVGRNTIYF
TRBJ1-1 | TRBV2 | 15 | CASSGRAGWATEAFF
TRBJ1-2 | TRBV11-2 | 17 | CASSTLTSMGQGYGYTF
TRBJ2-7 | TRBV19 | 13 | CASSMGAAYEQYF
TRBJ2-7 | TRBV9 | 14 | CASSPPGLDPAQYF
TRBJ2-7 | TRBV7-2 | 13 | CASSLSGDYEQYF
TRBJ1-5 | TRBV5-1 | 16 | CASSLGRRQSNQPQHF
TRBJ2-1 | TRBV7-2 | 15 | CASSLPGKTYNEQFF
TRBJ2-1 | TRBV4-2 | 14 | CASSPRGGGNEQFF
TRBJ2-7 | TRBV28 | 15 | CASSLRGQGLWEQYF
TRBJ2-2 | TRBV11-2 | 16 | CASSLNPLAGTGELFF
TRBJ2-4 | TRBV7-2 | 16 | CASSLAGTSGQNIQYF
TRBJ2-5 | TRBV4-3 | 17 | CASSQGFGAGGPETQYF
TRBJ2-7 | TRBV28 | 15 | CASSLVDRDSYEQYF
TRBJ2-3 | TRBV4-3 | 18 | CASSQDETLAGAGDTQYF
TRBJ2-5 | TRBV5-4 | 15 | CASSLRPGGQETQYF
TRBJ1-3 | TRBV9 | 15 | CASSVGGTGSNTIYF
TRBJ2-6 | TRBV5-1 | 16 | CASSWGTSTSANVLTF
TRBJ2-3 | TRBV4-3 | 17 | CASSQDKGQRSTDTQYF
TRBJ1-1 | TRBV5-1 | 14 | CASSLAGDSLEAFF
TRBJ1-3 | TRBV7-9 | 11 | CASSQGNTIYF
TRBJ2-2 | TRBV27 | 15 | CASSLAGRNTGELFF
TRBJ2-1 | TRBV29-1 | 13 | CSVDRGEVNEQFF
TRBJ2-7 | TRBV4-1 | 17 | CASSRPFSGRTSYEQYF
TRBJ1-4 | TRBV2 | 14 | CASRPDRGREKLFF
TRBJ2-7 | TRBV20-1 | 11 | CSAVSGSGQYF
TRBJ2-7 | TRBV18 | 13 | CASSPGGLYEQYF
TRBJ2-5 | TRBV6-1 | 17 | CASSERGRGLPQETQYF
TRBJ2-7 | TRBV5-1 | 14 | CASSPGLSSYEQYF
TRBJ2-7 | TRBV7-9 | 16 | CASSLGFGGGPNEQYF
TRBJ1-1 | TRBV28 | 15 | CASSLQQIINTEAFF
TRBJ2-1 | TRBV7-9 | 14 | CASSLLTSSDEQFF
TRBJ2-7 | TRBV18 | 13 | CASSWSYENEQYF
TRBJ1-3 | TRBV27 | 13 | CASSLDPGNTIYF
TRBJ2-5 | TRBV9 | 17 | CASSVGDRVWGQETQYF
TRBJ2-1 | TRBV7-2 | 15 | CASRAGTSEYNEQFF
TRBJ2-5 | TRBV30 | 13 | CARGAGGQETQYF
TRBJ1-3 | TRBV7-9 | 15 | CASSLDRFSGNTIYF
TRBJ1-2 | TRBV30 | 13 | CAWSETGYNGYTF
TRBJ2-1 | TRBV7-7 | 14 | CASSWSSGSNEQFF
TRBJ1-5 | TRBV19 | 15 | CASSNQGNSNQPQHF
TRBJ1-1 | TRBV28 | 15 | CASSTKRQGYTEAFF
TRBJ2-7 | TRBV10-3 | 13 | CAISETSGIPVYF
TRBJ2-7 | TRBV21-1 | 17 | CASSETHPGQGFYEQYF
TRBJ2-6 | TRBV4-2 | 15 | CASGTGGSGANVLTF
TRBJ1-2 | TRBV28 | 14 | CASETGTGVGGYTF
TRBJ2-4 | TRBV10-3 | 15 | CAISDSGLAKNIQYF
TRBJ2-3 | TRBV9 | 17 | CASSVAEGTSGTDTQYF
TRBJ2-1 | TRBV5-1 | 16 | CASSPRPARTYNEQFF